The present T cell receptor (beta chain) was sequenced within a study of OX40 agonist ivuxolimab in advanced cancers. Libraries were prepared by immunoSEQ multiplex PCR; TCRdb keeps only in-frame clonotypes and omits some of them. The sample holds under 70,000 clones, approximately 81% seen once. In germline, CDR1 is KGHSY, CDR2 FQNENV. The CDR3 spans 13 residues. Trimming took 0 bases from V and 8 from J, leaving 10 bases between them. This chain connects TRBV16 to TRBJ1-1; the D is unclear. Sequencing used CD4+ or CD8+ T cells sorted from blood, obtained in a trial of the OX40 agonist ivuxolimab. The sequence was collected from an adult with an advanced solid tumor such as melanoma, head and neck, liver or kidney cancer. Written as DNA, the CDR3 is TGTGCCAGCAGCCAATCCGGGGTAGGCGAAGCTTTCTTT. Translation gives CASSQSGVGEAFF.